The clone carrying this T cell receptor beta chain was observed many times. No antigen is known for it. This specimen comes from a study of CD8+CD57+ T cells in acquired aplastic anemia. Study-level information: Recorded DNA amounts for sorted CD4+ and CD8+ cells had an average of approximately 3 ug. Study findings and constraints: Some 28 sequences, all CD8+ CDR3, were shared between patients and controls.

Germline V gene sequence: CDR1 LNHNV, CDR2 YYDKDF (reference sequence). V gave up 4 bases and J gave up 2 bases, with 12 bases separating them. CDR3 length equals 14 residues. Profiling that covered TCR beta VDJ and CDR3 relied on genomic DNA as its template. TCRdb used MiXCR to reprocess the reads, holding one entry per CDR3 protein. Among about 150,000 distinct CDR3 sequences listed, about 54% were seen once. Only patients with CD8+CD57+ cell expansion on flow cytometry were chosen for sequencing. Every patient was diagnosed with severe acquired aplastic anemia. This sequence joins TRBV15 and TRBJ2-7; D gene unclear. Sequenced material: sorted CD4+, CD8+, or CD8+CD57+ T cells (not recorded which) from PBMCs. The sequence derives from a human donor with aplastic anemia. In nucleotides, the CDR3 is TGTGCCACCAGCATCCAATCAGGAGCCTACGAGCAGTACTTC. Translated, it gives CATSIQSGAYEQYF.